Presented here are 16 T cell receptor beta chains from one specimen sequenced in a study of shared clonotypes between healthy human individuals. TCRdb's copy holds only in-frame clones and misses some; the assay was immunoSEQ multiplex PCR. The sample yields roughly 1 million clones, around 74% seen once. Sequencing was done on a sample of memory CD4+ T cells sorted from blood. The subset here: CD45RA-negative fraction. Every receptor here comes from a man in his late teens or twenties in good health.

The genes are TRBV6-5 and TRBJ2-2; TRBD2 matches 13 bases. The CDR3 runs 15 residues. Germline-derived CDR1 and CDR2 are MNHEY and SVGAGI. V was clipped by 5 bases and J by 9 bases; unmatched bases: 6. This CDR3 is CASSPLAGGPRELFF. The CDR3, as DNA: TGTGCCAGCAGTCCACTAGCGGGAGGGCCAAGGGAGCTGTTTTTT.

V and J are TRBV5-4 and TRBJ1-2; no clear D gene. CDR1 is SGHNT, CDR2 YYREEE, per germline (reference sequence). The V end lost 0 bases, the J end lost 4 bases, and 7 bases lay between the germline ends. CDR3 length: 13 amino acids. The DNA for the CDR3 is TGTGCCAGCAGCTTGGGATGGGGCTATGGCTACACCTTC. This translates into CASSLGWGYGYTF.

This chain links TRBV14 with TRBJ1-1; D is uncertain. CDR1 and CDR2 (germline): SGHDN, FVKESK. The CDR3 sequence is 11 residues long. Trimming pared 4 bases from V and 11 bases from J, leaving 11 bases between. CDR3 nucleotide sequence: TGTGCCAGCAGCCCTGCCGGGAGGGCTTTCTTT. It specifies CASSPAGRAFF. Full variable domain (missing parts from reference TRBV14 and TRBJ1-1): EAGVTQFPSHSVIEKGQTVTLRCDPISGHDNLYWYRRVMGKEIKFLLHFVKESKQDESGMPNNRFLAERTGGTYSTLKVQPAELEDSGVYFCASSPAGRAFFGQGTRLTVV.

The sample holds a few counts of this clone. The chain uses TRBV5-6 and TRBJ1-2; TRBD1 is a possible D gene (6 bases). CDR1 and CDR2 from the germline V gene are SGHDT and YYEEEE. The CDR3 consists of 13 residues. Trimming shortened V by 0 bases and J by 7 bases, and 10 bases separated the two germline ends. The CDR3 sequence is CASSLVQGGGYTF. Here the CDR3 DNA reads TGTGCCAGCAGCTTGGTACAGGGCGGTGGCTACACCTTC.

V is TRBV27 and J is TRBJ2-7, with TRBD2 matching 11 bases. The germline gives CDR1 MNHEY, CDR2 SMNVEV (reference sequence). The length of the CDR3 is 13 residues. The trim removed 6 bases at V and 7 bases at J, leaving 5 bases unmatched. This CDR3 is CASRLAGVGEQYF. CDR3 coding DNA: TGTGCCAGCAGACTAGCGGGAGTAGGTGAGCAGTACTTC.

About this clone: A junction end diverges from the germline sequence, so it may reflect a read error. The chain recombines TRBV7-7 with TRBJ2-1, with 11 positions matching TRBD2. CDR1 is SSHAT, CDR2 FNYEAQ, per germline (reference sequence). The CDR3 is 17 residues long. This chain's CDR3 is CASSLRLAGPRDNEQFF. The CDR3 DNA follows: TGTGCTAGCAGCCTCCGACTAGCGGGGCCCCGGGACAATGAGCAGTTCTTC.

The chain carries TRBV5-1 and TRBJ1-5; D is ambiguous. Germline V CDR1 and CDR2: SGHRS, YFSETQ. The CDR3 loop spans 15 amino acids. V was pared by 6 bases and J by 3 bases, with 16 bases between. The CDR3: CASKSGDGVNQPQHF. The CDR3 bases are TGCGCCAGCAAGTCTGGGGATGGGGTCAATCAGCCCCAGCATTTT. Combining the CDR3 with reference TRBV5-1 and TRBJ1-5 gives the whole variable domain KAGVTQTPRYLIKTRGQQVTLSCSPISGHRSVSWYQQTPGQGLQFLFEYFSETQRNKGNFPGRFSGRQFSNSRSEMNVSTLELGDSALYLCASKSGDGVNQPQHFGDGTRLSIL.

This chain joins TRBV20-1 and TRBJ2-1, with no clear D. Trimming took off 5 bases at V and 6 bases at J, with 8 bases between the two ends. The CDR3 is made up of 11 amino acids. Germline lookup yields CDR1 DFQATT and CDR2 SNEGSKA (reference sequence). The CDR3 loop is CSAAPSNEQFF. In DNA form, the CDR3 reads TGCAGTGCTGCTCCGAGCAATGAGCAGTTCTTC.

This chain links TRBV28 with TRBJ1-5; maybe TRBD1 (6 bases). The CDR3 is made up of 13 amino acids. The V gene's germline CDR1 is MDHEN and CDR2 SYDVKM. V was trimmed by 6 bases and J by 11 bases, leaving 17 bases between them. The chain's CDR3 is CASSLSDRPTQHF. The CDR3 coding sequence is TGTGCCAGCAGCCTAAGCGACAGGCCGACCCAGCATTTT.

The chain couples TRBV5-1 to TRBJ2-7, with 11 bases that match TRBD1. V lost 8 bases to trimming and J lost 0 bases; unmatched junction nucleotides: 7. This CDR3 contains 15 residues. Germline loops: CDR1 SGHRS, CDR2 YFSETQ. The CDR3 sequence: CASWTGGSYSYEQYF. In DNA form, the CDR3 reads TGCGCCAGTTGGACAGGGGGCTCTTACTCCTACGAGCAGTACTTC.

The V gene is TRBV2, the J gene TRBJ2-7, with TRBD1 identical over 7 bases. Germline V gene lookup returns CDR1 SNHLY and CDR2 FYNNEI. The V and J ends lost 2 bases and 3 bases, in that order; junction bases with no gene match: 10. The CDR3 covers 16 residues. CDR3 residues: CASSERGQLGDYEQYF. CDR3 nucleotide sequence: TGTGCCAGCAGTGAAAGGGGGCAGCTAGGGGACTACGAGCAGTACTTC.

The CDR3 protein is CASSVARGGLSAGELFF. The CDR3 region has the DNA TGTGCCAGCAGCGTAGCTCGGGGGGGCCTGTCGGCCGGGGAGCTGTTTTTT. The chain joins TRBV9 to TRBJ2-2; 8 nucleotides align to TRBD2. The CDR3 runs 17 residues. Germline V CDR1 and CDR2: SGDLS, YYNGEE. Germline trimming cut 0 bases from V and 6 bases from J; bases unmatched to any gene: 10.

This chain uses TRBV6-6 with TRBJ1-2, with a tentative D call TRBD1 (5 bases). The CDR3 sequence is 15 residues long. The germline CDR1 and CDR2 sequences are MNHNY and SVGAGI (reference sequence). Between the trimmed V and J ends, which lost 4 bases and 3 bases, there was a span of 15 bases. The CDR3 is CASSSTNEGHYGYTF. CDR3 bases: TGTGCCAGCAGTTCCACGAATGAGGGGCACTATGGCTACACCTTC.

This clone showed up just once. The V and J genes are TRBV18 and TRBJ1-2; TRBD1 agrees at 10 bases. This CDR3 region has 18 residues. Germline CDR1 reads KGHSH; CDR2 reads LQKENI. The junction had 12 bases not matched to a gene; V was cut back by 5 bases and J by 0 bases. The CDR3 here is CASSTTGTGARTNYGYTF. For the CDR3, the DNA is TGTGCCAGCTCAACCACGGGGACAGGGGCAAGGACTAACTATGGCTACACCTTC.

This chain joins TRBV30 and TRBJ2-7; 7 positions match TRBD2. CDR1 is GTSNPN and CDR2 is SVGIG in the germline V gene (reference sequence). The CDR3 loop spans 14 amino acids. V trimming: 0 bases; J trimming: 0 bases; junction bases outside the gene matches: 2. The CDR3 sequence is CAWSVAGSSYEQYF. The CDR3 nucleotides are TGTGCCTGGAGTGTAGCGGGGAGCTCCTACGAGCAGTACTTC.

This chain links TRBV19 with TRBJ1-1, with D possibly being TRBD1 (6 bases). Germline V gene sequence: CDR1 LNHDA, CDR2 SQIVND (reference sequence). This CDR3 contains 15 residues. V was pared by 5 bases and J by 1 base, with 14 bases between. The CDR3 region is CASSDTGPPNTEAFF. The CDR3 DNA follows: TGTGCCAGTAGTGATACAGGGCCACCGAACACTGAAGCTTTCTTT.